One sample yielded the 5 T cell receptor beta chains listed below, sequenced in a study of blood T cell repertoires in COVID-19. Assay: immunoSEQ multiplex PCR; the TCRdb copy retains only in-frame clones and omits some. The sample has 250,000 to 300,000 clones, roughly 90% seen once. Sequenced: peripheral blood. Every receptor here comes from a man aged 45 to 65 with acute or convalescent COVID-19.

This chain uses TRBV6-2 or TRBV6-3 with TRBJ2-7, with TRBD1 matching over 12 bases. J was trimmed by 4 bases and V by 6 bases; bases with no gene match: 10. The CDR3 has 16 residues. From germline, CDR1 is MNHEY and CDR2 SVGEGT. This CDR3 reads CASSPSLGQGAYEQYF. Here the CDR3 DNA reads TGTGCCAGCAGCCCTTCCCTGGGACAGGGGGCTTACGAGCAGTACTTC.

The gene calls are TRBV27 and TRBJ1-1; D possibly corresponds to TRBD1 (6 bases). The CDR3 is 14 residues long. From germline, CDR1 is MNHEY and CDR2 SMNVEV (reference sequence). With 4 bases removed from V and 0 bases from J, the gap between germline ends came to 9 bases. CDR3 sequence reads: CASSSWDMNTEAFF. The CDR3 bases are TGTGCCAGCAGTTCCTGGGACATGAACACTGAAGCTTTCTTT.

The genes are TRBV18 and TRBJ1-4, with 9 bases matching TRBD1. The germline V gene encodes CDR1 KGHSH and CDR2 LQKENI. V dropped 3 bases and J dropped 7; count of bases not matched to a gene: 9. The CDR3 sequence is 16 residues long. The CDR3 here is CASSPDRGGRGEKLFF. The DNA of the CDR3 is TGTGCCAGCTCACCGGACAGGGGAGGAAGAGGTGAAAAACTGTTTTTT.

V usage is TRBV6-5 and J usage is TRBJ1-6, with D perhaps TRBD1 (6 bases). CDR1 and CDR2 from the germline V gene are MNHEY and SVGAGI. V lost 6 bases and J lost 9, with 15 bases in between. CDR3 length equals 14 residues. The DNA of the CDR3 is TGTGCCAGCAGCGGACAGCTTCAAAGTTCACCCCTCCACTTT. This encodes CASSGQLQSSPLHF.

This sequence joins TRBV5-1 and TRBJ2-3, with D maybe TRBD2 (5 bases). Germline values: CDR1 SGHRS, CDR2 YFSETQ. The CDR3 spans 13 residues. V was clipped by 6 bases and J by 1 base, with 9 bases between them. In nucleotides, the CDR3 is TGCGCCAGCAAACGGCGGGGCACAGATACGCAGTATTTT. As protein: CASKRRGTDTQYF.